This TCR beta chain is drawn from a study of control samples from healthy donors and cancer patients (TCRdb year 2020). This clone was counted once. Its antigen is unknown. No base quality information exists; no much larger clone differs at one position. Receptors were amplified or captured by the immunoSEQ multiplex PCR assay. Not all clones reach the TCRdb copy of this immuneACCESS table, which keeps in-frame sequences only. Checked studies attribute under half of the gap to unresolved V genes and leave the rest unexplained. Within this sample are roughly 86,000 clones, with roughly 91% of them counted one time only. Approximately 15% of the sample lies in the top ten. CDR1 and CDR2 were assigned from the germline V gene (reference sequence) as SEHNR and FQNEAQ. The CDR3, from cysteine to phenylalanine, totals 15 residues. The kept DNA is CDR3 alone, 45 bases in frame from the first base. Trimming removed 3 bases from V and 4 bases from J; the gene matches leave 6 bases unexplained.

The specimen was blood. The receptor's source is a man aged 25-45 years in good health. The V and J segments used are TRBV7-9 and TRBJ1-5; 7 central bases correspond to TRBD1. CDR3 region: CASSFVGQQNQPQHF. The DNA is TGTGCCAGCAGCTTCGTGGGACAGCAGAATCAGCCCCAGCATTTT.